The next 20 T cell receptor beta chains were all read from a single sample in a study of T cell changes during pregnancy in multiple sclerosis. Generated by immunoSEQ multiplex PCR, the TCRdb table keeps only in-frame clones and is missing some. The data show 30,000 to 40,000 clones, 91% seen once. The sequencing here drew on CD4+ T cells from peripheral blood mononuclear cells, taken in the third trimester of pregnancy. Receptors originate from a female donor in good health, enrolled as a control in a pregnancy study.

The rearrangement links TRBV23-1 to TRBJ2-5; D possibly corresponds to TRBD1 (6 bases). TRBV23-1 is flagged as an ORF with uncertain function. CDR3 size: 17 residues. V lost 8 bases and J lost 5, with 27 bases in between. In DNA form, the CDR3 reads TGCGCCAGCGGCACCGGACAGAAGAGGAGGTATACGGAGACCCAGTACTTC. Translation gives CASGTGQKRRYTETQYF.

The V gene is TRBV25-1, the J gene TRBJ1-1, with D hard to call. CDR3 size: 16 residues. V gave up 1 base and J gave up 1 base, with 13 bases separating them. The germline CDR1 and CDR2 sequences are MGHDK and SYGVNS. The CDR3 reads CASSEFSAGRNTEAFF. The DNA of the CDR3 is TGTGCCAGCAGTGAATTCAGTGCGGGGAGGAACACTGAAGCTTTCTTT.

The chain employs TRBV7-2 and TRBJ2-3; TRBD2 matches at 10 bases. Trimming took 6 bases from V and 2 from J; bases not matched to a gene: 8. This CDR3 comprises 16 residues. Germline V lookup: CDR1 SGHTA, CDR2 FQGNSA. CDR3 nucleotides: TGTGCCAGCAGTCTTGCTAGCGGGGGCTACACAGATACGCAGTATTTT. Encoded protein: CASSLASGGYTDTQYF.

The CDR3, as DNA: TGTGCCAGCCGTGGAAAGGGGTCGACCACCGGGGAGCTGTTTTTT. Translation gives CASRGKGSTTGELFF. The V and J genes are TRBV7-6 and TRBJ2-2; a weak D match, TRBD1 (5 bases). The germline CDR1 and CDR2 sequences are SGHVS and FNYEAQ. V lost 8 bases and J lost 4, with 17 bases in between. This CDR3 has 15 amino acids.

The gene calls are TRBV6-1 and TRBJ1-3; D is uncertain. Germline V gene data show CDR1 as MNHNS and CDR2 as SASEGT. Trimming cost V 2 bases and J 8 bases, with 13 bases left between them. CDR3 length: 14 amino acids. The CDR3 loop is CASSERSTGDTIYF. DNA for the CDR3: TGTGCCAGCAGTGAAAGATCCACCGGTGACACCATATATTTT.

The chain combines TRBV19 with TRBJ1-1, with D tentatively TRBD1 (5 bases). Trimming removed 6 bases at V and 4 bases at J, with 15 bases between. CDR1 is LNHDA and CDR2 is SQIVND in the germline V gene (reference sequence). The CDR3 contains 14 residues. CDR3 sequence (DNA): TGTGCCAGTAGCCGTTATCAGGGATTCACTGAAGCTTTCTTT. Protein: CASSRYQGFTEAFF.

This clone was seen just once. CDR3 coding DNA: TGTGCCAGCAGCTCACCCGGACAGGCGATCTCTGGGGCCAACGTCCTGACTTTC. Protein product: CASSSPGQAISGANVLTF. This chain links TRBV5-5 with TRBJ2-6; 7 bases match TRBD1. Per the germline V gene, CDR1 is SGHKS and CDR2 is YYEKEE (reference sequence). J lost 0 bases, V lost 3 bases, and 9 bases had no gene match. CDR3 length equals 18 residues.

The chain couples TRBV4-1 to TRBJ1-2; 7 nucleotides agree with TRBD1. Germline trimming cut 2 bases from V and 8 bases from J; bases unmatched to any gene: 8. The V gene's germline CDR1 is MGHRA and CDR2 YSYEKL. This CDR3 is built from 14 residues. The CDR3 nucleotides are TGCGCCAGCAGCCAACCACAACAGGGGAAAGGCTACACCTTC. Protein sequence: CASSQPQQGKGYTF.

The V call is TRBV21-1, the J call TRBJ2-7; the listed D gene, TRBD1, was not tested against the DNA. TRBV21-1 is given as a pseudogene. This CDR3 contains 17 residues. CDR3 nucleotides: TGTGCCAGCAGCACAAAGAAGGGGAACGACAGGGCCCACGAGCAGTACTTC. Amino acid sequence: CASSTKKGNDRAHEQYF.

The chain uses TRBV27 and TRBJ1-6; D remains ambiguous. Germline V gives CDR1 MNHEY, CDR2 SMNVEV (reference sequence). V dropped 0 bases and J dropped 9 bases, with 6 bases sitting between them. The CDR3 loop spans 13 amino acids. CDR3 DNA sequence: TGTGCCAGCAGTTTATCACCAGGTTCACCCCTCCACTTT. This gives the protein CASSLSPGSPLHF.

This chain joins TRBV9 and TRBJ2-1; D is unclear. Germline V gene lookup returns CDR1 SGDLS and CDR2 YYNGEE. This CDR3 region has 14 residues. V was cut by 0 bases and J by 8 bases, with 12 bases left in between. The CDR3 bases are TGTGCCAGCAGCGTAGACCGCCCCGAGTATGAGCAGTTCTTC. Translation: CASSVDRPEYEQFF.

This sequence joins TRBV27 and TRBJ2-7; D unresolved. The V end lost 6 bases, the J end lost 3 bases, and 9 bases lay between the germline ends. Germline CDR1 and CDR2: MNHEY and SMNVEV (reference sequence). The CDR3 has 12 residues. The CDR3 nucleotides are TGTGCCAGCAGCCAAGCTGACTACGAGCAGTACTTC. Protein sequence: CASSQADYEQYF.

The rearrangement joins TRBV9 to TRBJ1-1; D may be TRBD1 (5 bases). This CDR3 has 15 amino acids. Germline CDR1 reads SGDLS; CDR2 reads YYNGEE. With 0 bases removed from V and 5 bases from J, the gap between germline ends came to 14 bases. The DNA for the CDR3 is TGTGCCAGCAGCGTAGGATGGGGGGAGAAGACTGAAGCTTTCTTT. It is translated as CASSVGWGEKTEAFF.

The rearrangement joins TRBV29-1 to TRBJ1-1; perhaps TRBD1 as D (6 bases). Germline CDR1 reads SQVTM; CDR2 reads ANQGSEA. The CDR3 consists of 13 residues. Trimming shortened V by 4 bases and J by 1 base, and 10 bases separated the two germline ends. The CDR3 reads CSVVQGTNTEAFF. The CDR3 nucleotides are TGCAGCGTTGTCCAGGGGACGAACACTGAAGCTTTCTTT.

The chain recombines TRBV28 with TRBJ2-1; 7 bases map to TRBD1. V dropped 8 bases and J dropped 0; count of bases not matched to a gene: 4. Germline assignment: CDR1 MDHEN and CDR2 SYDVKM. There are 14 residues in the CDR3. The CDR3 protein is CASGTASSYNEQFF. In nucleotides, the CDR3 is TGTGCCAGCGGGACAGCTAGCTCCTACAATGAGCAGTTCTTC.

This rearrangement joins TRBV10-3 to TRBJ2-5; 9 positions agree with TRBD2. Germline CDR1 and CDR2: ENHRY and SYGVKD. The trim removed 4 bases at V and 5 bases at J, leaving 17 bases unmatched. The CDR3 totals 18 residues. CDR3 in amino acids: CAISAGIRASGTSETQYF. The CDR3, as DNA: TGTGCCATCAGTGCGGGGATCCGGGCTAGCGGGACCTCGGAGACCCAGTACTTC.

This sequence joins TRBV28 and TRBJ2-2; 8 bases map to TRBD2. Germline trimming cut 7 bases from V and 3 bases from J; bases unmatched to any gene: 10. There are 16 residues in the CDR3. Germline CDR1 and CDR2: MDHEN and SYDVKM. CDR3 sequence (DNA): TGTGCCAGCAAACGGGGCGGGGGGTCCTACACCGGGGAGCTGTTTTTT. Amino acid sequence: CASKRGGGSYTGELFF.

The CDR3, as DNA: TGTGCCAGTAGTGCCACAGGGAGGAACACTGAAGCTTTCTTT. Its protein is CASSATGRNTEAFF. The rearrangement links TRBV19 to TRBJ1-1; TRBD1 is a possible D gene (6 bases). The CDR3 covers 14 residues. Trimming left V 5 bases short and J 1 base short, with 11 bases between. Per germline, CDR1 LNHDA and CDR2 SQIVND (reference sequence).

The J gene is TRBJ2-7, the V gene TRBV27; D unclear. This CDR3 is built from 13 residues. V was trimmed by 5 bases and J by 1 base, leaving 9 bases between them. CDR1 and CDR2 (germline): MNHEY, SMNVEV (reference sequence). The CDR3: CASSPTLSYEQYF. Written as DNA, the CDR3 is TGTGCCAGCAGTCCAACCCTATCCTACGAGCAGTACTTC.

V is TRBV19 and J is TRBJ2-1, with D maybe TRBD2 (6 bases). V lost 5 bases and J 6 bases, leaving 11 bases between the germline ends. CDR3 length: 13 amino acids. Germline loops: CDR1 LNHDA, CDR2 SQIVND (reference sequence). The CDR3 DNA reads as TGTGCCAGTAGTCCTGTGGGGGGCAATGAGCAGTTCTTC. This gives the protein CASSPVGGNEQFF. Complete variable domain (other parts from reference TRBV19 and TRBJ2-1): DGGITQSPKYLFRKEGQNVTLSCEQNLNHDAMYWYRQDPGQGLRLIYYSQIVNDFQKGDIAEGYSVSREKKESFPLTVTSAQKNPTAFYLCASSPVGGNEQFFGPGTRLTVL.